The T cell receptor (beta chain) under discussion was sequenced for a study of T cells in Graves' hyperthyroidism and ophthalmopathy. General study findings and limits: A model built on 13 V-J features separated ophthalmopathy from stable hyperthyroidism. Ophthalmopathy prediction by the model preceded onset by a median about 6.3 months.

Amplification of TCR beta CDR3 regions was performed using RNA transcripts as template. HTBI primers were the set used in a first-round RT-PCR of the TCR CDR3. TCRdb re-called the multiplex PCR reads with MiXCR, one entry per CDR3 protein. The sample yields 600,000 or so distinct CDR3 sequences, around 45% seen once. Concerning this clonotype itself: The antigen is undetermined.

This CDR3 spans 13 amino acids. Trimming removed 6 bases from V and 4 bases from J; junction bases left unmatched: 5. Looked up from germline, CDR1 is SGHTA and CDR2 is FQGTGA. V and J are TRBV7-3 and TRBJ2-5, with 7 bases fitting TRBD1. Sequenced material: peripheral blood or thyroid tissue (not recorded which). The clonotype comes from a woman aged 18-29 years with Graves' hyperthyroidism. The CDR3 coding sequence is TGTGCCAGCAGTTTAGACAGGGCAGAGACCCAGTACTTC. Its protein is CASSLDRAETQYF.